The sample holds a few counts of the clone carrying this T cell receptor (beta chain). The antigen remains unidentified. TCRdb ran MiXCR on the RT-PCR reads and lists one entry per CDR3 protein. The table includes about half a million distinct CDR3 sequences, approximately 9.9% detected once. CDR1 is LGHDT, CDR2 YNNKEL, per germline (reference sequence). The V end lost 0 bases, the J end lost 1 base, and 7 bases lay between the germline ends. The CDR3 contains 15 residues. This entry is derived from a study of response to subunit inactivated influenza vaccine. General study points: It was the authors' suggestion that each seasonal influenza vaccination recruits few new T cells.

The clonotype originates from a man over 45 who received an inactivated influenza vaccine. Source: PBMCs from blood, taken 35 to 45 days after vaccination. V and J are TRBV3-1 and TRBJ2-1; D is unclear. CDR3 in amino acids: CASSQDFLSYNEQFF. The CDR3, as DNA: TGTGCCAGCAGCCAAGATTTCCTATCCTACAATGAGCAGTTCTTC.